Shown below are 30 T cell receptor beta chains from a single sample sequenced in a study of T cells in localized non-small cell lung cancer. Assay: immunoSEQ multiplex PCR; the TCRdb copy retains only in-frame clones and omits some. The sample has around 50,000 clones; more than 80% are singletons. The source was peripheral blood, collected before any cancer treatment. The receptor source for this set is an older male donor with stage III squamous cell lung carcinoma.

This clone showed up just once. The gene calls are TRBV4-3 and TRBJ2-7; perhaps TRBD1 as D (6 bases). V lost 0 bases and J 1 base, leaving 13 bases between the germline ends. The V gene's germline CDR1 is LGHNA and CDR2 YSLEER. CDR3 length: 16 amino acids. The CDR3 DNA reads TGCGCCAGCAGCCAAGAGATCGGGGACACGTCCTACGAGCAGTACTTC. Its translation: CASSQEIGDTSYEQYF.

The chain recombines TRBV5-4 with TRBJ2-7; D might be TRBD2 (5 bases). The V gene lost 3 bases and the J gene lost 3 bases, with 10 bases spanning the gap. CDR1 is SGHNT, CDR2 YYREEE, per germline (reference sequence). There are 13 residues in the CDR3. DNA for the CDR3: TGTGCCAGCAGCTCATCTGAGGGCTACGAGCAGTACTTC. As protein: CASSSSEGYEQYF.

The V and J genes are TRBV15 and TRBJ1-4; tentatively, D is TRBD1 (6 bases). Germline-derived CDR1 and CDR2 are LNHNV and YYDKDF (reference sequence). V was cut by 6 bases and J by 5 bases, with 13 bases left in between. The CDR3 runs to 14 residues. The DNA for the CDR3 is TGTGCCACCAGGACGGGAAGGGGGAATGAAAAACTGTTTTTT. It translates to CATRTGRGNEKLFF.

The V and J genes are TRBV19 and TRBJ1-5; TRBD1 agrees at 10 bases. The V gene end was trimmed by 9 bases and the J gene end by 4 bases; junction bases not matched to a gene: 6. Germline-derived CDR1 and CDR2 are LNHDA and SQIVND (reference sequence). The CDR3 has 14 residues. The CDR3 here is CASGGTGANQPQHF. The CDR3 DNA sequence: TGTGCCAGCGGGGGGACAGGGGCAAATCAGCCCCAGCATTTT.

The V and J genes are TRBV6-5 and TRBJ2-5; 9 nucleotides line up with TRBD1. V lost 0 bases, J lost 2 bases, and 4 bases stayed unmatched. The CDR3 is made up of 16 amino acids. Germline lookup yields CDR1 MNHEY and CDR2 SVGAGI. DNA of the CDR3: TGTGCCAGCAGTTACTCCCTGGGACAGGGACAAGAGACCCAGTACTTC. Protein: CASSYSLGQGQETQYF.

The J gene is TRBJ2-1, the V gene TRBV9; 11 positions match TRBD2. V gave up 3 bases and J gave up 2 bases; unmatched junction bases: 16. The V gene's germline CDR1 is SGDLS and CDR2 YYNGEE. The CDR3 is 20 residues long. CDR3 nucleotides: TGTGCCAGCAGCGGGGGTAGCGGGAGGGCCAATAAGTACACCTACAATGAGCAGTTCTTC. This codes for CASSGGSGRANKYTYNEQFF.

The V call is TRBV5-1, the J call TRBJ1-4; 9 bases fit TRBD1. The trim removed 3 bases at V and 7 bases at J, leaving 10 bases unmatched. This CDR3 spans 16 amino acids. Germline lookup yields CDR1 SGHRS and CDR2 YFSETQ. The CDR3 DNA sequence: TGCGCCAGCAGCTCGGGTCAGACAGGGGGAGGTGAAAAACTGTTTTTT. This gives the protein CASSSGQTGGGEKLFF.

The gene calls are TRBV5-1 and TRBJ1-1, with D uncertain. This CDR3 spans 15 amino acids. Germline CDR1 is SGHRS and CDR2 is YFSETQ. The V end was cut by 0 bases, the J end by 5 bases, with 14 bases between. DNA for the CDR3: TGCGCCAGCAGCTTGGGGGCCGTGGGCCCTACTGAAGCTTTCTTT. Protein: CASSLGAVGPTEAFF.

The chain couples TRBV12-5 to TRBJ2-2; 9 positions agree with TRBD2. The junction had 5 bases not matched to a gene; V was cut back by 5 bases and J by 1 base. The germline CDR1 and CDR2 sequences are LGHNT and FRNRAP. This CDR3 spans 16 amino acids. CDR3 nucleotide sequence: TGTGCTAGTGGTCAAGCTAGCGGGAAGAACACCGGGGAGCTGTTTTTT. Protein product: CASGQASGKNTGELFF.

This clone has a single count. The chain employs TRBV4-2 and TRBJ1-2; weak D call: TRBD1 (6 bases). CDR3 length: 16 amino acids. V was pared by 0 bases and J by 5 bases, with 16 bases between. CDR1 LGHNA and CDR2 YNFKEQ come from the germline V gene. The CDR3 reads CASSQDLIGGQYGYTF. CDR3 DNA sequence: TGTGCCAGCAGCCAAGATCTAATAGGGGGGCAGTATGGCTACACCTTC.

The chain joins TRBV9 to TRBJ2-7; no clear D. The germline V gene has CDR1 SGDLS and CDR2 YYNGEE. This CDR3 has 13 amino acids. V was cut by 2 bases and J by 6 bases, with 12 bases left in between. The DNA for the CDR3 is TGTGCCAGCAGCGTTGGGTCTTCGGGCGAGCAGTACTTC. Protein sequence: CASSVGSSGEQYF.

This rearrangement joins TRBV30 to TRBJ1-4, with 7 bases fitting TRBD1. This CDR3 is 11 amino acids long. The ends lost 5 bases at V and 11 bases at J; junction bases unmatched: 5. Germline CDR1 is GTSNPN and CDR2 is SVGIG (reference sequence). This CDR3 is CAWGDRAKLFF. DNA for the CDR3: TGTGCCTGGGGTGACAGGGCTAAACTGTTTTTT.

The chain carries TRBV5-5 and TRBJ1-5; 7 bases align to TRBD1. Germline V gives CDR1 SGHKS, CDR2 YYEKEE (reference sequence). The V gene end was trimmed by 0 bases and the J gene end by 6 bases; junction bases not matched to a gene: 3. CDR3 length: 14 residues. The chain's CDR3 is CASSLGQGFQPQHF. The CDR3 nucleotides are TGTGCCAGCAGCTTGGGACAGGGATTTCAGCCCCAGCATTTT.

The genes are TRBV10-3 and TRBJ1-4; unclear D gene. The germline gives CDR1 ENHRY, CDR2 SYGVKD. The CDR3 extends over 15 amino acids. Trimming pared 3 bases from V and 5 bases from J, leaving 13 bases between. CDR3 loop: CAISEARNQNEKLFF. CDR3 DNA sequence: TGTGCCATCAGTGAAGCCAGGAACCAAAATGAAAAACTGTTTTTT.

The chain has TRBV6-1 and TRBJ2-1, with D perhaps matching TRBD2 (6 bases). The CDR3 covers 15 residues. Looked up from germline, CDR1 is MNHNS and CDR2 is SASEGT. The germline V and J ends were trimmed by 2 bases and 7 bases, with 15 bases remaining between them. CDR3 in DNA: TGTGCCAGCAGTGAAATTCTTAGGAGGGGAAATGAGCAGTTCTTC. It translates to CASSEILRRGNEQFF.

The chain combines TRBV7-2 with TRBJ1-2; no clear D gene. Trimming removed 8 bases from V and 2 bases from J, with 15 bases in between. Per the germline V gene, CDR1 is SGHTA and CDR2 is FQGNSA. The CDR3 runs 14 residues. As DNA, the CDR3 is TGTGCCAGCGTTCCCCCCCCGGGGAACTATGGCTACACCTTC. Translated, it gives CASVPPPGNYGYTF.

J is TRBJ1-1 and V is TRBV5-3, with TRBD1 matching over 7 bases. TRBV5-3 is recorded as an ORF, its role being uncertain. This CDR3 spans 14 amino acids. Unmatched junction bases numbered 4, after V lost 4 bases and J lost 1 base. CDR3 loop: CARSPGGGNTEAFF. As DNA, the CDR3 is TGTGCCAGAAGCCCAGGGGGTGGGAACACTGAAGCTTTCTTT.

The gene calls are TRBV7-5 and TRBJ2-7; the listed D gene, TRBD2, was not tested against the DNA. TRBV7-5 is described as a pseudogene. The CDR3 spans 13 residues. CDR3: CVRSLVRTSEQYF. In nucleotides, the CDR3 is TGTGTCAGAAGCTTAGTGCGGACTAGCGAGCAGTACTTC.

CDR3 sequence: CASTEPPYNEQFF. The CDR3 nucleotides are TGTGCCAGCACCGAACCTCCGTACAATGAGCAGTTCTTC. This rearrangement joins TRBV27 to TRBJ2-1; D is unresolved. Germline assignment: CDR1 MNHEY and CDR2 SMNVEV (reference sequence). CDR3 length: 13 residues. V shed 7 bases and J shed 4 bases, with 11 bases lying between them.

J is TRBJ2-4 and V is TRBV15, with 12 bases lining up with TRBD1. The length of the CDR3 is 16 residues. Germline V gives CDR1 LNHNV, CDR2 YYDKDF (reference sequence). J was trimmed by 8 bases and V by 1 base; bases with no gene match: 6. The DNA of the CDR3 is TGTGCCACCAGCAGAGCCGGGACAGGGGGCTTCGACATTCAGTACTTC. Protein sequence: CATSRAGTGGFDIQYF.

J is TRBJ2-1 and V is TRBV9, with D unresolved. V was shortened by 3 bases and J by 4 bases, with 8 bases between the two germline ends. The CDR3 is made up of 13 amino acids. The germline CDR1 and CDR2 sequences are SGDLS and YYNGEE. The chain's CDR3 is CASSAQRYNEQFF. In DNA, the CDR3 is TGTGCCAGCAGCGCTCAAAGATACAATGAGCAGTTCTTC.

The chain carries TRBV7-8 and TRBJ2-2, with TRBD1 identical over 7 bases. Trimming removed 7 bases from V and 8 bases from J; junction bases left unmatched: 7. The length of the CDR3 is 13 residues. Germline lookup yields CDR1 SGHVS and CDR2 FQNEAQ. CDR3 nucleotide sequence: TGTGCCAGCAAAGGACAGGAGCGTGGGGAGCTGTTTTTT. It specifies CASKGQERGELFF.

This clone was counted once. The V and J genes are TRBV6-5 and TRBJ2-7, with TRBD2 identical over 7 bases. Trimming took 4 bases from V and 3 from J; bases not matched to a gene: 6. Germline CDR1 is MNHEY and CDR2 is SVGAGI. The CDR3 has 14 amino acids. The chain's CDR3 is CASSSSWGGYEQYF. The CDR3 nucleotides read TGTGCCAGCAGTTCCTCATGGGGGGGCTACGAGCAGTACTTC.

The chain carries TRBV5-1 and TRBJ2-1, with a tentative D call TRBD1 (5 bases). CDR1 and CDR2 (germline): SGHRS, YFSETQ. CDR3 size: 15 residues. V was cut by 7 bases and J by 1 base, with 15 bases left in between. The CDR3 sequence is CASHLQAGSYNEQFF. CDR3 bases: TGCGCCAGCCACCTCCAGGCAGGGTCCTACAATGAGCAGTTCTTC.

This clone was seen only once. The rearrangement uses TRBV2 and TRBJ2-3; TRBD2 matches 9 bases. The J segment lost 8 bases and the V segment lost 3 bases, leaving 0 bases of the junction unmatched. The CDR3 totals 12 residues. The germline gives CDR1 SNHLY, CDR2 FYNNEI. Here the CDR3 reads CASSERGGTQYF. The DNA for the CDR3 is TGTGCCAGCAGTGAGCGGGGGGGTACGCAGTATTTT.

This chain links TRBV7-2 with TRBJ1-3; 7 positions agree with TRBD1. This CDR3 is 14 amino acids long. CDR1 is SGHTA and CDR2 is FQGNSA in the germline V gene. V was clipped by 6 bases and J by 3 bases; unmatched bases: 5. The CDR3 sequence: CASRAGTDGNTIYF. In nucleotides, the CDR3 is TGTGCCAGCAGGGCTGGGACAGATGGAAACACCATATATTTT.

The gene calls are TRBV6-1 and TRBJ2-7; 10 nucleotides agree with TRBD2. J was trimmed by 7 bases and V by 6 bases; bases with no gene match: 12. The CDR3 totals 15 residues. Germline assignment: CDR1 MNHNS and CDR2 SASEGT. The CDR3, as DNA: TGTGCCAGCAGGGAACTACTAGCGGGAACGGGGGAGCAGTACTTC. This encodes CASRELLAGTGEQYF.

The chain carries TRBV18 and TRBJ2-2; TRBD1 agrees at 7 bases. The trim removed 0 bases at V and 0 bases at J, leaving 4 bases unmatched. The germline CDR1 and CDR2 sequences are KGHSH and LQKENI. The CDR3 is made up of 17 amino acids. The CDR3 nucleotides are TGTGCCAGCTCACCACCAAATCAGGGGGCGAACACCGGGGAGCTGTTTTTT. It translates to CASSPPNQGANTGELFF.

The V gene is TRBV5-1, the J gene TRBJ2-5; 8 nucleotides agree with TRBD1. The V and J ends lost 0 bases and 6 bases, in that order; junction bases with no gene match: 1. Germline CDR1 and CDR2: SGHRS and YFSETQ. There are 13 residues in the CDR3. The CDR3, as DNA: TGCGCCAGCAGCTTGGGACAGGGGCAGACCCAGTACTTC. Translated, it gives CASSLGQGQTQYF.

The rearrangement joins TRBV6-5 to TRBJ1-2; tentatively, D is TRBD1 (5 bases). The germline V gene has CDR1 MNHEY and CDR2 SVGAGI. This CDR3 contains 16 residues. V lost 4 bases, J lost 7 bases, and 22 bases lay in between. As DNA, the CDR3 is TGTGCCAGCAGTTCCTGGACCAGGGACCAACCGAGTGGCTACACCTTC. It codes for CASSSWTRDQPSGYTF.